This TCR beta chain was identified during a study of human T cells and chemical hapten exposure. With 2 bases removed from V and 4 bases from J, the gap between germline ends came to 11 bases. This CDR3 comprises 14 residues. Looked up from germline, CDR1 is SEHNR and CDR2 is FQNEAQ (reference sequence). Single cDNA molecules in the library carried unique molecular identifiers attached during preparation. TCRdb re-called the RACE reads through MiXCR, storing one row per CDR3 protein. The sample shows 80,000 to 100,000 distinct CDR3 sequences, 11% of them seen only once. As to time point: patch test 3, about 24 weeks after DPC sensitization. Indicated treatment: therapeutic diphenylcyclopropenone sensitization with weekly scalp DPC.

The TCR was taken from a woman aged 30 to 39 with alopecia areata. Some clones in this sample may be carry-over from other donors' samples. Sequencing was performed on whole blood, taken in connection with sensitization to the hapten diphenylcyclopropenone (DPC). The chain couples TRBV7-9 to TRBJ1-1, with D possibly being TRBD1 (5 bases). The CDR3 nucleotides read TGTGCCAGCAGCTTAACGACAGTTTCCACTGAAGCTTTCTTT. Translating it yields CASSLTTVSTEAFF.